Below are 32 T cell receptor beta chains sequenced from a single sample in a study of T cells in Graves' hyperthyroidism and ophthalmopathy (dated by TCRdb to between 2018 and 2021). Library prep was done by multiplex PCR. Sequencing was performed on an Illumina HiSeq 2000. Amplification of TCR beta CDR3 regions was carried out from RNA transcripts. The TCR CDR3 was subjected to a first round of RT-PCR using the HTBI primer set and the Qiagen OneStep RT-PCR kit. The public reads were run again by TCRdb, first through fastp at Q25 and then through MiXCR, and only productive beta chains were kept. Each entry merges the rows of one CDR3 protein and shows their most common DNA and genes. The sample table lists 300,000 to 450,000 distinct CDR3 sequences, approximately 15% of them with a count of one. The top ten clonotypes cover about 11% of the sample. Material: blood. The receptors originated from a woman in her sixties with Graves' hyperthyroidism.

In this sample, this clonotype turned up many times. The chain couples TRBV7-2 to TRBJ2-3, with 8 positions matching TRBD2. In germline, CDR1 is SGHTA, CDR2 FQGNSA. The CDR3 is made up of 15 amino acids. Trimming took 1 base from V and 6 from J; bases not matched to a gene: 6. The CDR3 nucleotides read TGTGCCAGCAGCTTAGTTAGCGGGATGTGGGATACGCAGTATTTT. Translation: CASSLVSGMWDTQYF.

In its sample, this clonotype was seen many times. The V gene is TRBV19, the J gene TRBJ1-1; D gene unclear. V lost 5 bases, J lost 5 bases, and 12 bases lay in between. The CDR3 loop spans 13 amino acids. Germline V lookup: CDR1 LNHDA, CDR2 SQIVND (reference sequence). CDR3 loop: CASSSVIWTEAFF. The DNA for the CDR3 is TGTGCCAGTAGTTCCGTGATTTGGACTGAAGCTTTCTTT.

This clonotype was recorded at least ten times. This rearrangement joins TRBV12-3 or TRBV12-4 to TRBJ2-7, with D tentatively TRBD1 or TRBD2 (5 bases each). The CDR3 length is 16 residues. V was shortened by 3 bases and J by 2 bases, with 17 bases between the two germline ends. In DNA, the CDR3 is TGTGCCAGCAGTTTCATCCCGGGGCAGGGACCCTACGAGCAGTACTTC. As protein: CASSFIPGQGPYEQYF.

This sequence joins TRBV11-2 and TRBJ2-1; possibly TRBD2 for D (6 bases). The CDR3 extends over 15 amino acids. From germline, CDR1 is SGHAT and CDR2 FQNNGV. Trimming removed 1 base from V and 4 bases from J, with 11 bases in between. The CDR3 loop is CASSLGEGRYNEQFF. The CDR3 DNA is TGTGCCAGCAGCTTAGGGGAAGGGAGGTACAATGAGCAGTTCTTC.

This clonotype was seen a handful of times. The CDR3 sequence: CASRATTSYEQYF. DNA of the CDR3: TGTGCCAGCAGGGCCACAACATCCTACGAGCAGTACTTC. V and J are TRBV11-2 and TRBJ2-7; D unclear. The V gene lost 6 bases and the J gene lost 1 base, with 10 bases spanning the gap. CDR3 size: 13 residues. Germline V lookup: CDR1 SGHAT, CDR2 FQNNGV.

This clonotype was seen repeatedly, ten times or more. The V gene is TRBV6-6, the J gene TRBJ1-4, with TRBD1 as a possible D gene (5 bases). CDR1 is MNHNY, CDR2 SVGAGI, per germline (reference sequence). V was cut by 0 bases and J by 8 bases, with 10 bases left in between. The CDR3 runs to 14 residues. The CDR3 region has the DNA TGTGCCAGCAGTTACTCGCAGGGAGGCGAAAAACTGTTTTTT. Residues: CASSYSQGGEKLFF.

This clonotype was seen many times. V is TRBV6-1 and J is TRBJ1-1; D is unclear. This CDR3 region has 14 residues. Germline V lookup: CDR1 MNHNS, CDR2 SASEGT. V lost 8 bases and J 3 bases, leaving 16 bases between the germline ends. DNA of the CDR3: TGTGCCAGCGCTGGCTCGGGAGGATACACTGAAGCTTTCTTT. Its translation: CASAGSGGYTEAFF.

This clonotype was recorded many times. The V and J genes are TRBV28 and TRBJ2-7; 15 positions agree with TRBD2. Germline V lookup: CDR1 MDHEN, CDR2 SYDVKM. The CDR3 has 19 residues. The trim removed 7 bases at V and 0 bases at J, leaving 13 bases unmatched. The DNA of the CDR3 is TGTGCCAGCATTCCATCGGGACTAGCGGGAGGTCGCCACTCCTACGAGCAGTACTTC. Residues: CASIPSGLAGGRHSYEQYF. Full variable domain (missing parts from reference TRBV28 and TRBJ2-7): DVKVTQSSRYLVKRTGEKVFLECVQDMDHENMFWYRQDPGLGLRLIYFSYDVKMKEKGDIPEGYSVSREKKERFSLILESASTNQTSMYLCASIPSGLAGGRHSYEQYFGPGTRLTVT.

V and J are TRBV6-2 or TRBV6-3 and TRBJ2-7, with D perhaps matching TRBD1 or TRBD2 (6 bases each). The V and J ends lost 5 bases and 2 bases respectively, with 16 bases between them. The CDR3 totals 15 residues. Germline V gene sequence: CDR1 MNHEY, CDR2 SVGEGT. DNA for the CDR3: TGTGCCAGCAGTGCCGGAGGGTACAGGGCCTACGAGCAGTACTTC. It yields the protein CASSAGGYRAYEQYF.

This clonotype was detected ten times or more. The chain links TRBV11-2 to TRBJ2-3, with 7 bases matching TRBD2. Germline CDR1 and CDR2: SGHAT and FQNNGV. With V trimmed by 5 bases and J by 3 bases, 8 bases remained unmatched. The CDR3 is made up of 15 amino acids. As DNA, the CDR3 is TGTGCCAGCAGCCCTGTCGGGGGGTCAACAGATACGCAGTATTTT. Its translation: CASSPVGGSTDTQYF.

The table lists this clonotype with many counts. The chain joins TRBV24-1 to TRBJ2-7, with 9 nucleotides matching TRBD1. The CDR3 loop spans 16 amino acids. J gave up 2 bases and V 2 bases, and 6 bases lay outside the gene matches. Germline loops: CDR1 KGHDR, CDR2 SFDVKD. The CDR3 protein is CATSDSSGTGPYEQYF. In nucleotides, the CDR3 is TGTGCCACCAGTGATTCTTCCGGGACAGGGCCCTACGAGCAGTACTTC.

This chain connects TRBV24-1 to TRBJ2-2, with D possibly TRBD1 on 7 matching bases. The CDR3 has 17 amino acids. V lost 0 bases to trimming and J lost 5 bases, with 15 bases between them. Germline V lookup: CDR1 KGHDR, CDR2 SFDVKD. The CDR3 is CATSDLPRGTVTGELFF. CDR3 sequence (DNA): TGTGCCACCAGTGATTTGCCCCGCGGGACAGTGACCGGGGAGCTGTTTTTT.

This clonotype appeared a few times. The chain combines TRBV7-9 with TRBJ2-7, with TRBD1 identical over 12 bases. Trimming at V came to 8 bases and at J to 3 bases, leaving 2 bases not matched to a gene. Germline loops: CDR1 SEHNR, CDR2 FQNEAQ (reference sequence). The CDR3 covers 13 residues. The CDR3 bases are TGTGCCAGCGGGACAGGGGGCGGCTACGAGCAGTACTTC. This sequence encodes CASGTGGGYEQYF.

The chain joins TRBV5-1 to TRBJ2-5; D tentatively reads TRBD1 or TRBD2 (5 bases each). V was trimmed by 0 bases and J by 2 bases, leaving 8 bases between them. Germline V gene data show CDR1 as SGHRS and CDR2 as YFSETQ. CDR3 length: 14 residues. CDR3 loop: CASSLGGTQETQYF. CDR3 DNA: TGCGCCAGCAGCTTGGGAGGGACGCAAGAGACCCAGTACTTC. The full variable domain, with the rest looked up from reference TRBV5-1 and TRBJ2-5, is KAGVTQTPRYLIKTRGQQVTLSCSPISGHRSVSWYQQTPGQGLQFLFEYFSETQRNKGNFPGRFSGRQFSNSRSEMNVSTLELGDSALYLCASSLGGTQETQYFGPGTRLLVL.

The table lists this clonotype with many counts. V usage is TRBV2 and J usage is TRBJ2-3; D is undetermined. The CDR3 covers 13 residues. V gave up 7 bases and J gave up 1 base, with 9 bases separating them. Germline V gene sequence: CDR1 SNHLY, CDR2 FYNNEI. The CDR3 loop is CASNLRGTDTQYF. The CDR3 coding sequence is TGTGCCAGCAATCTTAGGGGCACAGATACGCAGTATTTT.

This clonotype was seen at least ten times. V usage is TRBV20-1 and J usage is TRBJ2-5; D is perhaps TRBD1 or TRBD2 (5 bases each). Germline lookup yields CDR1 DFQATT and CDR2 SNEGSKA (reference sequence). The V gene lost 1 base and the J gene lost 5 bases, with 14 bases spanning the gap. The CDR3 loop spans 14 amino acids. DNA of the CDR3: TGCAGTGCTAGAGTCACGGGATGGGGGGAGACCCAGTACTTC. Residues: CSARVTGWGETQYF.

This clonotype was recorded many times. The V call is TRBV6-5, the J call TRBJ2-1; maybe TRBD2 (6 bases). Between the trimmed V and J ends, which lost 1 base and 5 bases, there was a span of 15 bases. CDR1 and CDR2 from the germline V gene are MNHEY and SVGAGI. This CDR3 has 16 residues. This CDR3 is CASSYWAGTKNNEQFF. The CDR3 region has the DNA TGTGCCAGCAGTTACTGGGCGGGAACTAAAAACAATGAGCAGTTCTTC.

This clonotype occurred many times. V gene TRBV6-1 combines with J gene TRBJ1-1; 7 bases agree with TRBD1. There are 14 residues in the CDR3. V lost 6 bases to trimming and J lost 0 bases; unmatched junction nucleotides: 4. Per the germline V gene, CDR1 is MNHNS and CDR2 is SASEGT. The CDR3 DNA reads TGTGCCAGCAGAAAGGGGGCGGTGAACACTGAAGCTTTCTTT. Translated, it gives CASRKGAVNTEAFF.

This chain links TRBV30 with TRBJ2-1, with D possibly being TRBD1 or TRBD2 (5 bases each). Per the germline V gene, CDR1 is GTSNPN and CDR2 is SVGIG (reference sequence). V lost 4 bases and J lost 10, with 14 bases in between. The CDR3 consists of 12 residues. For the CDR3, the DNA is TGTGCCTGGAACCGGGGCGGTGGGGAGCAGTTCTTC. Its protein product is CAWNRGGGEQFF.

Regarding this clonotype: Since a much larger clone is just one base distant, this may be a read error. Without the conserved terminal phenylalanine or tryptophan, this CDR3 likely stems from a read error. The chain recombines TRBV20-1 with TRBJ1-1, with D perhaps matching TRBD1 (6 bases). This CDR3 contains 13 residues. The ends were cut back, 1 base at V and 6 bases at J, with 12 bases in the middle. In germline, CDR1 is DFQATT, CDR2 SNEGSKA (reference sequence). CDR3 DNA sequence: TGCAGTGCTAGAGGGGGGGCAGGCGCTGAAGCTTTCTCT. It is translated as CSARGGAGAEAFS.

This clonotype was detected many times. The J gene is TRBJ2-1, the V gene TRBV20-1; perhaps TRBD2 as D (6 bases). There are 15 residues in the CDR3. Between the trimmed V and J ends, which lost 0 bases and 6 bases, there was a span of 15 bases. Germline lookup yields CDR1 DFQATT and CDR2 SNEGSKA (reference sequence). CDR3 loop: CSARDGRGAGNEQFF. As DNA, the CDR3 is TGCAGTGCTAGAGATGGGCGGGGCGCCGGCAATGAGCAGTTCTTC.

This clonotype was counted at least ten times. The V call is TRBV7-2, the J call TRBJ2-1, with TRBD2 matching 11 bases. This CDR3 contains 16 residues. V lost 2 bases to trimming and J lost 6 bases; unmatched junction nucleotides: 6. Germline CDR1 and CDR2: SGHTA and FQGNSA. For the CDR3, the DNA is TGTGCCAGCAGCTTACTGCTAGCGGGAGGAAGCAATGAGCAGTTCTTC. The encoded protein is CASSLLLAGGSNEQFF.

This clonotype was picked up many times. The chain carries TRBV20-1 and TRBJ1-2; 7 bases match TRBD1. The ends lost 1 base at V and 7 bases at J; junction bases unmatched: 3. The germline V gene has CDR1 DFQATT and CDR2 SNEGSKA (reference sequence). The CDR3 has 12 residues. The CDR3 DNA follows: TGCAGTGCTAGAGGACAGGGAGGTGGCTACACCTTC. It is translated as CSARGQGGGYTF.

A note on this clonotype: This sequence may be a read error, since a much larger clone differs from it by one base. The chain couples TRBV11-1 to TRBJ2-3; possible D gene TRBD1, 6 bases. CDR3 length: 16 amino acids. Germline values: CDR1 SGHAT, CDR2 FQDESV (reference sequence). For the CDR3, the DNA is TGTGCCAGCAGAGCCACCTGGGACACAAACACAGGTACGCAGTATTTT. Protein: CASRATWDTNTGTQYF. The variable domain in full, with the rest retrieved from reference TRBV11-1 and TRBJ2-3, is EAEVAQSPRYKITEKSQAVAFWCDPISGHATLYWYRQILGQGPELLVQFQDESVVDDSQLPKDRFSAERLKGVDSTLKIQPAELGDSAMYLCASRATWDTNTGTQYFGPGTRLTVL.

About this clonotype: This may stem from a read error, because a much larger clone lies one nucleotide away. The V gene is TRBV27, the J gene TRBJ2-7; D may be TRBD1 or TRBD2 (5 bases each). The CDR3 has 13 residues. CDR1 and CDR2 from the germline V gene are MNHEY and SMNVEV (reference sequence). The CDR3 is CASREGYGYEQCF. DNA for the CDR3: TGTGCCAGCAGAGAGGGGTACGGTTACGAGCAGTGCTTC.

This clonotype was observed many times. The chain carries TRBV6-9 and TRBJ2-7, with 13 bases matching TRBD2. The CDR3 runs 20 residues. V was pared by 1 base and J by 0 bases, with 12 bases of the junction left unmatched. CDR1 and CDR2 (germline): MNHGY, SVAAGI. The CDR3 DNA reads as TGTGCCAGCAGTTATTGGGTCCCGACTAGCGGGAGGCCTACCTCCTACGAGCAGTACTTC. Residues: CASSYWVPTSGRPTSYEQYF.

The sample holds many counts of this clonotype. This sequence joins TRBV15 and TRBJ1-4; D ambiguous. The CDR3 is made up of 13 amino acids. CDR1 and CDR2 (germline): LNHNV, YYDKDF (reference sequence). V gave up 0 bases and J gave up 5 bases, with 4 bases separating them. The CDR3 DNA reads as TGTGCCACCAGCAGAGACTTGAATGAAAAACTGTTTTTT. Translating gives CATSRDLNEKLFF. Based on the CDR3 plus reference TRBV15 and TRBJ1-4, the full variable domain is DAMVIQNPRYQVTQFGKPVTLSCSQTLNHNVMYWYQQKSSQAPKLLFHYYDKDFNNEADTPDNFQSRRPNTSFCFLDIRSPGLGDTAMYLCATSRDLNEKLFFGSGTQLSVL.

In DNA form, the CDR3 reads TGTGCCAGCAGCGACCTTCTAGCGGGAGTGGCCGGGAATGAGCAGTTCTTC. It codes for CASSDLLAGVAGNEQFF. The chain links TRBV11-2 to TRBJ2-1; TRBD2 aligns across 10 bases. Germline lookup yields CDR1 SGHAT and CDR2 FQNNGV. V shed 5 bases and J 7 bases; nucleotides not matched to a gene: 14. This CDR3 is built from 17 residues.

The rearrangement links TRBV24-1 to TRBJ2-2, with D uncertain. Germline loops: CDR1 KGHDR, CDR2 SFDVKD. This CDR3 contains 13 residues. Deletions cut 11 bases from V and 1 base from J, with 10 bases between. CDR3 sequence reads: CAIRGWNTGELFF. Here the CDR3 DNA reads TGTGCCATTAGAGGTTGGAACACCGGGGAGCTGTTTTTT.

This clonotype was seen many times. The genes are TRBV24-1 and TRBJ2-1, with TRBD1 matching 12 bases. The V gene end was trimmed by 4 bases and the J gene end by 8 bases; junction bases not matched to a gene: 8. Germline-derived CDR1 and CDR2 are KGHDR and SFDVKD. The CDR3 is made up of 16 amino acids. CDR3 nucleotide sequence: TGTGCCACCAGTGACTCGGGACAGGGGGCATGGGATGAGCAGTTCTTC. This codes for CATSDSGQGAWDEQFF.

This clonotype has ten or more counts. This chain links TRBV27 with TRBJ2-3; D is unclear. CDR3 size: 14 residues. The germline V and J ends were trimmed by 2 bases and 2 bases, with 8 bases remaining between them. Germline values: CDR1 MNHEY, CDR2 SMNVEV (reference sequence). The CDR3, as DNA: TGTGCCAGCAGTTTAGGGTGGGACACAGATACGCAGTATTTT. Encoded protein: CASSLGWDTDTQYF.

This clonotype was seen only once. This chain joins TRBV2 and TRBJ2-3, with 7 bases aligning to TRBD2. This CDR3 has 15 amino acids. In germline, CDR1 is SNHLY, CDR2 FYNNEI. Unmatched junction bases numbered 7, after V lost 5 bases and J lost 2 bases. The CDR3 nucleotides are TGTGCCAGCAGTTGGGCTAGCGGAGACACAGATACGCAGTATTTT. Its protein is CASSWASGDTDTQYF.